This T cell receptor beta chain was identified in a study of Graves' ophthalmopathy and Graves' hyperthyroidism. Study-level points and caveats: Built on 13 signatures, a model told ophthalmopathy apart from stable hyperthyroidism with over 85% sensitivity and around 80% specificity. As the model predicted ophthalmopathy progression, it achieved a sensitivity of 65% to 71% and a specificity of roughly 72%.

Trimming took 2 bases from V and 5 from J, leaving 12 bases between them. Germline assignment: CDR1 DFQATT and CDR2 SNEGSKA (reference sequence). The CDR3 has 13 residues. This clonotype was picked up many times. Its matching antigen is unknown. Amplified TCR beta CDR3 regions were obtained using RNA transcripts as template. RT-PCR with HTBI primers came first, then second-round multiplex PCR. Each CDR3 protein gets one entry after TCRdb re-called the multiplex PCR reads with MiXCR. The sample includes 600,000 to 650,000 distinct CDR3 sequences, about a fifth of them seen just once. The sequence derives from a woman between 18 and 30 years old with stable Graves' hyperthyroidism. Some clones in this sample may be carry-over from other donors' samples. The source material was peripheral blood. The gene calls are TRBV20-1 and TRBJ1-2, with D maybe TRBD1 (5 bases). CDR3 region: CSARKGAQYGYTF. In nucleotides, the CDR3 is TGCAGTGCTAGAAAAGGGGCGCAATATGGCTACACCTTC.